At least ten counts were recorded for the clone carrying this TCR beta chain. The antigen is unknown. Every sequencing run drew on 15-18 subjects and yielded over 170 million TCR-beta sequences. In TCRdb, the 5' RACE reads were re-called with MiXCR into one record per CDR3 protein. Among tens of thousands of distinct CDR3 sequences, about 6% were seen once, and the ten largest hold about 0.6%. The data belong to a study of neurological immune-mediated disorders. Overall study results and limits: HTLV-1-associated myelopathy ranked highest for TCR clonal expansion and multiple sclerosis lowest, beneath healthy controls.

CDR1 is SGHTA and CDR2 is FQGNSA in the germline V gene. Deletions cut 7 bases from V and 1 base from J, with 22 bases between. This CDR3 has 18 amino acids. Sorted libraries were made with some 950,000 CD4+ or CD8+ T cells. The chain couples TRBV7-2 to TRBJ2-2; D is unresolved. This TCR was recovered from a woman between 40 and 55 years old in good health. The sample was CD4+ T cells from blood. The CDR3 loop reads CASIGRTKGNRNTGELFF. CDR3 sequence (DNA): TGTGCCAGCATCGGGCGAACAAAGGGAAACAGGAACACCGGGGAGCTGTTTTTT.